The source of this TCR beta chain is a study of control samples from healthy donors and cancer patients. Germline loops: CDR1 MNHNY, CDR2 SVGAGI (reference sequence). V trimming: 5 bases; J trimming: 3 bases; junction bases outside the gene matches: 5. The CDR3 contains 15 residues. Sequenced by immunoSEQ multiplex PCR; TCRdb stores in-frame clones only, minus some. The sample lists around 100,000 clones; roughly 92% were seen once. The TCR comes from a human donor in good health. The donor label of this sample is uncertain. Material for sequencing was blood. This chain joins TRBV6-6 and TRBJ1-3; TRBD1 agrees at 9 bases. CDR3 region: CASSPGQGYGNTIYF. DNA of the CDR3: TGTGCCAGCAGTCCGGGACAGGGATATGGAAACACCATATATTTT.